A selection of T cell receptor beta chains follows, all from one sample in a study of blood T cell repertoires in COVID-19. Measured with immunoSEQ multiplex PCR; TCRdb has only the in-frame clones, and not every one. Seen here are about 220,000 clones, over 70% observed once, and the top ten hold roughly 6.7%. Sample: peripheral blood. These receptors were taken from a woman aged 70-85 years with acute or convalescent COVID-19. Both conserved end residues are part of each CDR3. The D gene is left open where the match is weak. Size values are once, few and many counts, or a class for expanded clones, and some rows have none.

TRBJ2-1	.	TRBV2	.	CASRTDQNEQFF	TGTGCCAGTCGGACAGACCAAAATGAGCAGTTCTTC
TRBJ1-4	once	TRBV11-2	.	CASSAQALNEKLFF	TGTGCCAGCAGCGCACAGGCCCTTAATGAAAAACTGTTTTTT
TRBJ2-7	.	TRBV12-3/TRBV12-4	.	CASSPGSYEQYF	TGTGCCAGCAGTCCAGGGTCCTACGAGCAGTACTTC
TRBJ2-2	.	TRBV10-3	.	CAISESGGLGELFF	TGTGCCATCAGTGAGTCCGGGGGGCTCGGGGAGCTGTTTTTT
TRBJ2-5	.	TRBV19	TRBD1	CASSPRAGGTGETQYF	TGTGCCAGTAGTCCGAGGGCAGGGGGCACGGGAGAGACCCAGTACTTC
TRBJ2-7	.	TRBV25-1	.	CASSSTLSYEQYF	TGTGCCAGCAGTTCGACACTGTCCTACGAGCAGTACTTC
TRBJ2-3	.	TRBV18	TRBD2	CASSPTSGGADTQYF	TGTGCCAGCTCACCAACTAGCGGGGGGGCAGATACGCAGTATTTT
TRBJ2-1	.	TRBV7-2	TRBD2	CASSVRLAGDNEQFF	TGTGCCAGCAGCGTGCGACTAGCGGGGGATAATGAGCAGTTCTTC
TRBJ2-5	.	TRBV5-1	TRBD2	CASSLGTSGQETQYF	TGCGCCAGCAGCTTGGGGACTAGCGGCCAAGAGACCCAGTACTTC
TRBJ2-7	.	TRBV18	TRBD1	CASSPDRVGYEQYF	TGTGCCAGCTCACCGGACAGGGTAGGCTACGAGCAGTACTTC
TRBJ2-3	.	TRBV7-2	TRBD2	CASSVTGGEDTQYF	TGTGCCAGCAGCGTTACGGGGGGGGAGGATACGCAGTATTTT
TRBJ2-1	few	TRBV7-3	TRBD2	CASSLGAGGFYNEQFF	TGTGCCAGCAGCTTAGGAGCGGGGGGGTTCTACAATGAGCAGTTCTTC
TRBJ2-3	.	TRBV6-5	.	CASSSRAGSTDTQYF	TGTGCCAGCAGTTCACGGGCGGGGAGCACAGATACGCAGTATTTT
TRBJ2-7	once	TRBV18	.	CASSELREQYF	TGTGCCAGCTCAGAACTCCGCGAGCAGTACTTC
TRBJ2-1	.	TRBV18	TRBD2	CASSPPLAGGRNEQFF	TGTGCCAGCTCACCACCGCTAGCGGGGGGCCGCAATGAGCAGTTCTTC
TRBJ2-5	.	TRBV12-3/TRBV12-4	TRBD1	CASRPTGEETQYF	TGTGCCAGCAGGCCTACAGGGGAAGAGACCCAGTACTTC
TRBJ2-7	.	TRBV2	TRBD1	CASSADRGNHEQYF	TGTGCCAGCAGTGCGGACAGGGGGAACCACGAGCAGTACTTC
TRBJ2-5	few	TRBV5-1	TRBD1	CASSSDRVQETQYF	TGCGCCAGCAGCTCGGACAGGGTTCAAGAGACCCAGTACTTC
TRBJ2-1	.	TRBV7-2	.	CASSSTRGGYNEQFF	TGTGCCAGCAGCTCCACTAGGGGGGGCTACAATGAGCAGTTCTTC
TRBJ2-1	.	TRBV7-3	TRBD2	CASSAAGAGSYNEQFF	TGTGCCAGCAGCGCAGCGGGGGCGGGTTCCTACAATGAGCAGTTCTTC
TRBJ2-1	.	TRBV19	.	CASTQTGVYNEQFF	TGTGCCAGTACCCAAACGGGGGTCTACAATGAGCAGTTCTTC
TRBJ2-2	.	TRBV7-2	TRBD2	CASSLAPSGSGELFF	TGTGCCAGCAGCTTAGCCCCTAGCGGCTCCGGGGAGCTGTTTTTT
TRBJ2-3	.	TRBV7-9	.	CASSLPRDTQYF	TGTGCCAGCAGCTTACCCCGGGATACGCAGTATTTT
TRBJ2-5	.	TRBV5-1	TRBD2	CASSPTSGGETQYF	TGCGCCAGCAGCCCGACTAGCGGGGGGGAGACCCAGTACTTC
TRBJ1-3	.	TRBV7-2	TRBD1	CASSPSDREGNTIYF	TGTGCCAGCAGCCCCTCGGACAGGGAAGGAAACACCATATATTTT
TRBJ1-2	.	TRBV6-5	.	CASNQGGSYGYTF	TGTGCCAGCAATCAGGGAGGTTCTTATGGCTACACCTTC
TRBJ2-1	.	TRBV5-4	.	CASSSLSLARNEQFF	TGTGCCAGCAGCTCACTGAGTCTAGCTAGGAATGAGCAGTTCTTC
TRBJ2-3	.	TRBV11-3	.	CASSHGGSTDTQYF	TGTGCCAGCAGCCATGGGGGGTCGACAGATACGCAGTATTTT